The T cell receptor (beta chain) described here comes from a study of shared T cell receptors in the human thymus. TCRdb keeps only in-frame clones here, not all; method: immunoSEQ multiplex PCR. Of about 660,000 clones in the sample, around 87% were seen once. There are 18 residues in the CDR3. CDR1 and CDR2 (germline): SGHDT, YYEEEE. Deletions cut 0 bases from V and 0 bases from J, with 13 bases between. Separately, the same data were catalogued under a study of human thymus T cells.

The V and J genes are TRBV5-6 and TRBJ2-6; possibly TRBD2 for D (6 bases). Sequencing was done on a sample of thymocytes. This TCR came from a boy under two years old with a congenital heart defect. The DNA of the CDR3 is TGTGCCAGCAGCTTGGAGTTCGGGGGACTCTCTGGGGCCAACGTCCTGACTTTC. As protein: CASSLEFGGLSGANVLTF.